Reported below is one T cell receptor (beta chain). This sample stems from a study of identical twins. Template switching added a universal primer site, and cDNA bore unique molecular identifiers. MiXCR was run by TCRdb on the 5' RACE reads, yielding one entry per CDR3 protein. This sample has 500,000 or so distinct CDR3 sequences, with approximately 15% found just once. The CDR3 extends over 15 amino acids. V lost 3 bases, J lost 6 bases, and 7 bases stayed unmatched. Germline assignment: CDR1 SGDLS and CDR2 YYNGEE. This sample also belongs to another study, concerning yellow fever vaccine responses in identical twins.

The chain uses TRBV9 and TRBJ2-2; 8 nucleotides agree with TRBD2. The receptor was derived from a young woman in good health. The source material was CD4+ T cells sorted from blood. The CDR3 protein is CASSERTSYPGELFF. The CDR3 DNA reads as TGTGCCAGCAGCGAGCGGACTAGCTATCCCGGGGAGCTGTTTTTT.